This T cell receptor (beta chain) was found in a study of shared clonotypes between healthy human individuals. A remark on this clone: Its target is not known.

Whole-study findings and limits: In a few donors, 4.5% to 5.5% of naive CD4 clonotypes appeared in common. Depth of sequencing was expected to influence donor clonotype sharing. Some clonotypes were shared by all four sorted-subset donors, while others were not shared. The non-shared ones had lower generation probabilities than the shared ones.

Cells designated naive CD8 were CD45RO-negative and were positively selected for CCR7, with terminally differentiated effector memory CD45RA+ cells excluded. TCRdb's table, derived via immunoSEQ multiplex PCR, lists solely in-frame clones and lacks some. This sample carries millions of clones, more than 85% of them seen once, and the ten largest clones take roughly 1.7%. The CDR3 has 13 residues. CDR1 is MNHEY, CDR2 SMNVEV, per germline (reference sequence). Trimming took off 3 bases at V and 6 bases at J, with 12 bases between the two ends. The sample consisted of naive CD8+ T cells from PBMCs. The TCR comes from a man aged 18 to 35 in good health. Some clones in this sample may be carry-over from other donors' samples. The rearrangement uses TRBV27 and TRBJ2-7; possibly TRBD1 for D (6 bases). DNA for the CDR3: TGTGCCAGCAGTTTCACGCCAGGGGTCGAGCAGTACTTC. This gives the protein CASSFTPGVEQYF.